Sequencing of this T cell receptor (beta chain) was carried out in a study of shared clonotypes between healthy human individuals. Study findings and constraints: Relative to memory subsets, naive subsets generally showed larger estimated richness. Enrolling few donors narrowed the genetic and exposure-history diversity that was represented.

Worth noting for this clone: Its target is unknown.

CDR1 is LNHDA, CDR2 SQIVND, per germline (reference sequence). The CDR3 loop spans 13 amino acids. V was cut by 2 bases and J by 5 bases, with 10 bases left in between. There were only Caucasian adults among the donors, and all lived in Nashville, Tennessee. Several immunoSEQ 96-well plates shared each subset's DNA, each plate a replicate. TCRdb's copy holds only in-frame clones and misses some; the assay was immunoSEQ multiplex PCR. The sample shows more than 2 million clones, over 85% of them seen only once. Source material: naive CD4+ T cells sorted from blood. As for subset: CD45RA+ positively selected. This sequence was found in a man between 18 and 35 years old in good health. This chain links TRBV19 with TRBJ2-7; possible D gene TRBD2, 5 bases. The CDR3 DNA follows: TGTGCCAGTAGTATATCCGGGGTACACGAGCAGTACTTC. This gives the protein CASSISGVHEQYF.